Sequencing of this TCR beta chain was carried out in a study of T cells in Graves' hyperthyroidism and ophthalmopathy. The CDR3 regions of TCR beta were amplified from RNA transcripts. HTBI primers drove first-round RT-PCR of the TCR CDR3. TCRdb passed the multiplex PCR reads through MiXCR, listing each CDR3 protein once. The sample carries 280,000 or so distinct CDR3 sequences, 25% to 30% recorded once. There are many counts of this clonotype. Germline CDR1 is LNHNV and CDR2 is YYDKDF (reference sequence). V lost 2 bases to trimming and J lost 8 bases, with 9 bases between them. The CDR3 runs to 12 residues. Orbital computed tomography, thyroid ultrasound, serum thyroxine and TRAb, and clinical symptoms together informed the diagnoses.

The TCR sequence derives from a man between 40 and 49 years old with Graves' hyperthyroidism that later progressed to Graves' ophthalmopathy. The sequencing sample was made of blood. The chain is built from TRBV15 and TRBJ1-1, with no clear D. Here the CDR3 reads CATSRSPREAFF. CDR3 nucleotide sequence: TGTGCCACCAGCAGAAGTCCAAGGGAAGCTTTCTTT.